The rows below give T cell receptor beta chains drawn from one sample of a study of blood T cell repertoires in COVID-19. Repertoires were generated with immunoSEQ multiplex PCR, while TCRdb's copy carries only in-frame clones and drops some. The table has approximately 300,000 clones, around 89% seen once; the top ten hold 5% to 7%. Source material: peripheral blood. The receptors were sampled from a man aged 18 to 29 who had recovered from COVID-19. Each CDR3 is given with its conserved first and last residue. A D gene is named only where the DNA matches it firmly.

j_call v_call d_call cdr3_aa cdr3_nt
TRBJ2-7 TRBV30 TRBD1 CAWSRDRDIYEQYF TGTGCCTGGAGCCGGGACAGGGACATTTACGAGCAGTACTTC
TRBJ2-3 TRBV19 TRBD2 CASSTTSGTSDTQYF TGTGCCAGTAGTACGACTAGCGGGACTTCGGATACGCAGTATTTT
TRBJ2-7 TRBV3-1/TRBV3-2 NA CASSPLAVSYEQYF TGTGCCAGCAGCCCCCTGGCAGTCTCCTACGAGCAGTACTTC
TRBJ2-2 TRBV4-3 TRBD1 CASSEGDRAGELFF TGCGCCAGCAGCGAAGGGGACAGGGCCGGGGAGCTGTTTTTT
TRBJ2-2 TRBV7-2 TRBD2 CASSFGGAGGLGELFF TGTGCCAGCAGCTTCGGGGGAGCGGGGGGCCTCGGGGAGCTGTTTTTT
TRBJ1-1 TRBV27 TRBD1 CASMGQGVEGTEAFF TGTGCCAGCATGGGACAGGGGGTCGAGGGCACTGAAGCTTTCTTT
TRBJ1-2 TRBV19 NA CATAPNRAYGYTF TGTGCTACGGCACCGAACAGGGCCTATGGCTACACCTTC
TRBJ1-1 TRBV6-5 TRBD1 CASSYTPGGNTEAFF TGTGCCAGCAGTTATACCCCAGGGGGGAACACTGAAGCTTTCTTT
TRBJ2-7 TRBV29-1 TRBD1 CSVGQETIARVEQYF TGCAGCGTCGGACAGGAAACAATCGCCCGGGTCGAGCAGTACTTC
TRBJ1-5 TRBV6-5 NA CASSTNIQPQHF TGTGCCAGCAGTACTAATATTCAGCCCCAGCATTTT
TRBJ1-1 TRBV19 NA CASSSWTDTEAFF TGTGCCAGTAGTTCGTGGACAGACACTGAAGCTTTCTTT
TRBJ2-1 TRBV5-4 NA CASSLSWSSYNEQFF TGTGCCAGCAGCTTGAGCTGGAGCTCCTACAATGAGCAGTTCTTC
TRBJ2-2 TRBV6-5 TRBD1 CASRGQEGPGELFF TGTGCCAGCAGGGGACAGGAGGGCCCCGGGGAGCTGTTTTTT
TRBJ2-1 TRBV3-1/TRBV3-2 TRBD2 CASSQSTSGSYEQFF TGTGCCAGCAGCCAAAGTACTAGCGGGAGCTATGAGCAGTTCTTC